These 27 T cell receptor beta chains were all obtained from the same sample, sequenced in a study of chemoradiotherapy in HPV16-positive cancers. Generated by immunoSEQ multiplex PCR, the TCRdb table keeps only in-frame clones and is missing some. Seen here are 25,000 to 35,000 clones, about 89% observed once, and the top ten hold about 20%. The starting material was blood, obtained from a patient who underwent chemoradiotherapy. The receptors were sampled from a human donor with HPV-associated anogenital cancer.

The rearrangement joins TRBV11-2 to TRBJ2-3; D not certain. Trimming removed 3 bases at V and 1 base at J, with 8 bases between. CDR1 is SGHAT and CDR2 is FQNNGV in the germline V gene. The CDR3 length is 14 residues. CDR3 bases: TGTGCCAGCAGCTTTGCATCCCGCACAGATACGCAGTATTTT. This codes for CASSFASRTDTQYF.

This chain connects TRBV18 to TRBJ1-1; D not certain. The CDR3 length is 11 residues. Germline V gives CDR1 KGHSH, CDR2 LQKENI. V lost 7 bases to trimming and J lost 5 bases, with 8 bases between them. The CDR3 region is CASYMGTEAFF. CDR3 bases: TGTGCCAGCTACATGGGAACTGAAGCTTTCTTT.

CDR3: CASSKNRTPGGYGYTF. The CDR3 bases are TGTGCCAGCAGTAAGAATCGGACACCAGGTGGCTATGGCTACACCTTC. The V and J genes are TRBV27 and TRBJ1-2, with a tentative D call TRBD1 (5 bases). Germline CDR1 reads MNHEY; CDR2 reads SMNVEV (reference sequence). The length of the CDR3 is 16 residues. Trimming stripped 5 bases from V and 4 bases from J, with 20 bases between.

In DNA, the CDR3 is TGTGCCAGAAGCTCCCCGGGACAGGGGGCGTTTGAAGCTTTCTTT. Amino acid sequence: CARSSPGQGAFEAFF. The chain is built from TRBV5-3 and TRBJ1-1; 12 bases line up with TRBD1. TRBV5-3 is an ORF, and what it does is uncertain. The V gene end was trimmed by 3 bases and the J gene end by 7 bases; junction bases not matched to a gene: 7. The CDR3 length is 15 residues.

The genes are TRBV27 and TRBJ2-1, with 7 positions matching TRBD1. Germline loops: CDR1 MNHEY, CDR2 SMNVEV (reference sequence). This CDR3 comprises 14 residues. V trimming: 6 bases; J trimming: 7 bases; junction bases outside the gene matches: 9. In DNA form, the CDR3 reads TGTGCCAGCAGCCCGGGACAGTTTTTTAATGAGCAGTTCTTC. This gives the protein CASSPGQFFNEQFF.

The V call is TRBV11-2, the J call TRBJ1-3, with D uncertain. Trimming removed 0 bases from V and 0 bases from J, with 12 bases in between. The CDR3 contains 17 residues. Germline V gene lookup returns CDR1 SGHAT and CDR2 FQNNGV. This chain's CDR3 is CASSLDLGSYSGNTIYF. Here the CDR3 DNA reads TGTGCCAGCAGCTTAGATCTAGGATCTTACTCTGGAAACACCATATATTTT.

J is TRBJ1-6 and V is TRBV19; TRBD1 agrees at 10 bases. Trimming removed 9 bases from V and 9 bases from J; junction bases left unmatched: 5. CDR3 length: 13 residues. CDR1 and CDR2 from the germline V gene are LNHDA and SQIVND (reference sequence). The CDR3 protein is CASGDRGGSPLHF. CDR3 DNA: TGTGCCAGCGGGGACAGGGGCGGTTCACCCCTCCACTTT.

This clone was seen more than once but under ten times. The V call is TRBV5-1, the J call TRBJ1-1; D possibly corresponds to TRBD1 (5 bases). Germline V gene data show CDR1 as SGHRS and CDR2 as YFSETQ. The V gene lost 5 bases and the J gene lost 0 bases, with 14 bases spanning the gap. The CDR3 is 15 residues long. CDR3 protein: CASSSQGTMNTEAFF. The CDR3 DNA follows: TGCGCCAGCAGTTCCCAGGGAACCATGAACACTGAAGCTTTCTTT.

V gene TRBV28 combines with J gene TRBJ1-2, with 9 bases fitting TRBD1. CDR3 size: 15 residues. CDR1 is MDHEN and CDR2 is SYDVKM in the germline V gene. The J segment lost 8 bases and the V segment lost 2 bases, leaving 9 bases of the junction unmatched. This CDR3 is CASSLRGTGNSGYTF. The CDR3 nucleotides are TGTGCCAGCAGTTTAAGGGGGACAGGGAACTCCGGCTACACCTTC.

The chain couples TRBV29-1 to TRBJ2-1; 16 bases fit TRBD2. CDR3 size: 14 residues. Germline V gives CDR1 SQVTM, CDR2 ANQGSEA. V lost 8 bases, J lost 13 bases, and 11 bases stayed unmatched. The CDR3 DNA sequence: TGCAGCTCCGAGACGGGACTAGCGGGAGGGAGACAGTTCTTC. Translation gives CSSETGLAGGRQFF.

The gene calls are TRBV28 and TRBJ2-4, with D tentatively TRBD1 (7 bases). Deletions cut 4 bases from V and 0 bases from J, with 10 bases between. Germline-derived CDR1 and CDR2 are MDHEN and SYDVKM. CDR3 length: 15 amino acids. The DNA for the CDR3 is TGTGCCAGCAGTTCAGGGGGGCTAGCCAAAAACATTCAGTACTTC. Its protein is CASSSGGLAKNIQYF.

The gene calls are TRBV7-9 and TRBJ1-4; TRBD1 agrees at 7 bases. Germline V lookup: CDR1 SEHNR, CDR2 FQNEAQ (reference sequence). Unmatched junction bases numbered 4, after V lost 5 bases and J lost 4 bases. There are 14 residues in the CDR3. The CDR3 spells CASSRGGLNEKLFF. The CDR3 DNA sequence: TGTGCCAGCAGCCGAGGGGGCCTTAATGAAAAACTGTTTTTT.

J is TRBJ1-1 and V is TRBV5-4; 11 bases fit TRBD1. The CDR3 is 15 amino acids. Trimming took 4 bases from V and 5 from J; bases not matched to a gene: 7. Per germline, CDR1 SGHNT and CDR2 YYREEE (reference sequence). In DNA form, the CDR3 reads TGTGCCAGCAGCCCAAGGGACAGGGGGTGGACTGAAGCTTTCTTT. Amino acid sequence: CASSPRDRGWTEAFF.

CDR3 loop: CASSSPGGDEQYF. The CDR3 nucleotides read TGTGCCAGCAGCTCCCCGGGGGGCGACGAGCAGTACTTC. The gene calls are TRBV13 and TRBJ2-7; D perhaps matches TRBD2 (7 bases). Trimming stripped 4 bases from V and 5 bases from J, with 12 bases between. The CDR3 is made up of 13 amino acids. Germline V gene data show CDR1 as PRHDT and CDR2 as FYEKMQ (reference sequence).

The V call is TRBV7-8, the J call TRBJ2-2; tentative D call: TRBD2 (5 bases). Trimming removed 3 bases at V and 1 base at J, with 12 bases between. This CDR3 region has 16 residues. Looked up from germline, CDR1 is SGHVS and CDR2 is FQNEAQ. CDR3 sequence (DNA): TGTGCCAGCAGCTTTATGGTTCGGGGGAACACCGGGGAGCTGTTTTTT. This sequence encodes CASSFMVRGNTGELFF.

V usage is TRBV19 and J usage is TRBJ2-2, with D possibly matching TRBD2 (6 bases). CDR1 LNHDA and CDR2 SQIVND come from the germline V gene (reference sequence). Trimming stripped 3 bases from V and 3 bases from J, with 14 bases between. The CDR3 extends over 16 amino acids. The CDR3 region has the DNA TGTGCCAGTAGTATGGGAGGACGGGGGTACACCGGGGAGCTGTTTTTT. Translating gives CASSMGGRGYTGELFF.

This sequence joins TRBV10-3 and TRBJ2-5; 7 bases are a match to TRBD2. V lost 6 bases, J lost 5 bases, and 9 bases stayed unmatched. This CDR3 is built from 14 residues. Germline lookup yields CDR1 ENHRY and CDR2 SYGVKD. The CDR3 nucleotides read TGTGCCATCAGCGCCGGGACTACTGGGGAGACCCAGTACTTC. Translated: CAISAGTTGETQYF.

The chain recombines TRBV5-6 with TRBJ2-1, with TRBD2 matching 9 bases. The CDR3 covers 17 residues. Germline V gene lookup returns CDR1 SGHDT and CDR2 YYEEEE. V lost 6 bases to trimming and J lost 8 bases; unmatched junction nucleotides: 18. CDR3 protein: CASNPGSAGGPQYEQFF. In DNA form, the CDR3 reads TGTGCCAGCAACCCCGGGTCGGCGGGAGGGCCACAGTATGAGCAGTTCTTC.

This clone has only one observation. The chain joins TRBV18 to TRBJ2-1; D is undetermined. The germline V gene has CDR1 KGHSH and CDR2 LQKENI. CDR3 length: 15 residues. With 6 bases removed from V and 5 bases from J, the gap between germline ends came to 17 bases. CDR3 sequence (DNA): TGTGCCAGCTCCCCTTCAGCCATCCGACACAATGAGCAGTTCTTC. Protein product: CASSPSAIRHNEQFF.

The V call is TRBV7-6, the J call TRBJ2-3, with D possibly matching TRBD1 (7 bases). The CDR3 is 16 residues long. Trimming cost V 5 bases and J 0 bases, with 15 bases left between them. Germline lookup yields CDR1 SGHVS and CDR2 FNYEAQ. The CDR3 reads CASSGGTVPSTDTQYF. In DNA, the CDR3 is TGTGCCAGCAGCGGAGGGACAGTACCTAGCACAGATACGCAGTATTTT.

The rearrangement uses TRBV2 and TRBJ2-5; 7 nucleotides line up with TRBD1. CDR3 length: 13 residues. The J segment lost 3 bases and the V segment lost 6 bases, leaving 4 bases of the junction unmatched. CDR1 and CDR2 (germline): SNHLY, FYNNEI. CDR3 region: CASRRTGEETQYF. CDR3 nucleotide sequence: TGTGCCAGCAGGCGGACAGGTGAAGAGACCCAGTACTTC. The entire variable domain, with the rest obtained from reference TRBV2 and TRBJ2-5, is as follows: EPEVTQTPSHQVTQMGQEVILRCVPISNHLYFYWYRQILGQKVEFLVSFYNNEISEKSEIFDDQFSVERPDGSNFTLKIRSTKLEDSAMYFCASRRTGEETQYFGPGTRLLVL.

This rearrangement joins TRBV7-6 to TRBJ2-7, with 9 bases lining up with TRBD1. The trim removed 1 base at V and 2 bases at J, leaving 3 bases unmatched. Per the germline V gene, CDR1 is SGHVS and CDR2 is FNYEAQ. This CDR3 contains 15 residues. CDR3 amino acids: CASSLGQGVPYEQYF. Here the CDR3 DNA reads TGTGCCAGCAGCTTAGGACAGGGGGTACCCTACGAGCAGTACTTC.

The J gene is TRBJ2-7, the V gene TRBV6-1; tentative D call: TRBD2 (5 bases). Germline-derived CDR1 and CDR2 are MNHNS and SASEGT. The germline V and J ends were trimmed by 1 base and 6 bases, with 16 bases remaining between them. The CDR3 covers 15 residues. The CDR3 nucleotides read TGTGCCAGCAGTGAAGTAGGACTCTTTACGGGCGAGCAGTACTTC. Translating gives CASSEVGLFTGEQYF.

This chain links TRBV6-5 with TRBJ1-2; no clear D. The CDR3 is 13 residues long. Germline V gene lookup returns CDR1 MNHEY and CDR2 SVGAGI. Deletions cut 5 bases from V and 5 bases from J, with 12 bases between. The CDR3 bases are TGTGCCAGCAGTAGGGAACTCGCATATGGCTACACCTTC. It yields the protein CASSRELAYGYTF.

This clone was detected only once. The chain couples TRBV5-1 to TRBJ2-5; weak D call: TRBD2 (6 bases). Germline V gene lookup returns CDR1 SGHRS and CDR2 YFSETQ. The CDR3 runs to 15 residues. Trimming stripped 0 bases from V and 2 bases from J, with 11 bases between. The CDR3 nucleotides are TGCGCCAGCAGCTTGGTGCCTAGCGCACAAGAGACCCAGTACTTC. Residues: CASSLVPSAQETQYF.

The chain couples TRBV28 to TRBJ2-7; D assignment may be TRBD1 or TRBD2 (5 bases each). The CDR3 is 13 residues long. The germline V gene encodes CDR1 MDHEN and CDR2 SYDVKM. V was clipped by 7 bases and J by 3 bases, with 13 bases between them. Written as DNA, the CDR3 is TGTGCCAGCACCCCGGGACGGCACTACGAGCAGTACTTC. It translates to CASTPGRHYEQYF.

The rearrangement links TRBV29-1 to TRBJ1-1, with TRBD1 matching 7 bases. Germline V gene data show CDR1 as SQVTM and CDR2 as ANQGSEA. The CDR3 has 12 amino acids. Trimming at V came to 6 bases and at J to 2 bases, leaving 3 bases not matched to a gene. CDR3 sequence (DNA): TGCAGCGTCTGGGACAGAAACACTGAAGCTTTCTTT. Its translation: CSVWDRNTEAFF.